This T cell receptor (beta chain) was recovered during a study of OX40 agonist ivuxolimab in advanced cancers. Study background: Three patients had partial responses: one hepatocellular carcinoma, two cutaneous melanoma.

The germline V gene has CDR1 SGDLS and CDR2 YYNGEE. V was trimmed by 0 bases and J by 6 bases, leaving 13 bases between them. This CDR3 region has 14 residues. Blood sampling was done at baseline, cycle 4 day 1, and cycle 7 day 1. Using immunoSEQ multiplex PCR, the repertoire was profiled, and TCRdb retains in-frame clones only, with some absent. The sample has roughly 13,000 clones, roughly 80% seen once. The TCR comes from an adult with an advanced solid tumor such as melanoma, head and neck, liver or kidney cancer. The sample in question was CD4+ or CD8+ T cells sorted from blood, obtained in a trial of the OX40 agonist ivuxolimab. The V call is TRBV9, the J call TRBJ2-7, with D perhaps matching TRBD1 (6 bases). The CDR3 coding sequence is TGTGCCAGCAGCGTAGCAGGGGTTGGAGGCGAGCAGTACTTC. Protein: CASSVAGVGGEQYF.